The present TCR beta chain was sequenced within a study of Ad26.COV2.S vaccination and SARS-CoV-2 variants (dated by TCRdb to the early 2020s). For the study in its entirety: Donors in the vaccine arm were drawn from COV1001, a phase I-IIa trial of Ad26.COV2.S in healthy adults that was multicentre, randomized, double-blind and placebo-controlled. Throughout the experiments and outcome assessment, investigators stayed blinded to trial group allocation. A total of roughly 32 samples were included in the TCR-sequenced set, comprising about 20 Ad26.COV2.S vaccine recipients, 5 placebo recipients and 8 SARS-CoV-2 convalescent individuals. Trial participants were randomized into five groups of five, in which low-dose or high-dose Ad26.COV2.S was given once or twice, or placebo was given on both occasions. The specificity and breadth of SARS-CoV-2-reactive T cell receptors after Ad26.COV2.S vaccination were assessed by TCRbeta repertoire sequencing. Ad26.COV2.S was administered intramuscularly at 5 x 10^10 or 1 x 10^11 viral particles, either as a single shot or as two shots given 56 days apart. Points the paper makes about the study in general: After vaccination, spike-specific CD8+ and CD4+ T cell responses were reported to show substantial breadth. It was noted by the authors that total T cell responses may have been underestimated by the TCR breadth and depth analyses. Higher spike-specific TCR breadth was observed in Ad26.COV2.S recipients than in placebo recipients (P = 0.0014). Comparable non-spike TCR breadth was observed between vaccine and placebo recipients, consistent with only spike being contained in the vaccine. The study was not powered to compare responses between vaccine doses or regimens.

This specimen's treatment or condition label, interpreted: about 20 received Ad26.COV2.S at low or high dose, single or two shots; 5 received placebo; per-sample allocation not given. For vaccine and placebo recipients, the sequenced repertoires came from samples collected on day 63 after the first injection. Between 29 July and 7 August 2020, Cohort 1b enrolled 20 to 30 adults aged 18-55 years at one site in Boston, USA. Ad26.COV2.S consisted of a replication-incompetent adenovirus type 26 vector by which a prefusion-stabilized SARS-CoV-2 spike protein from the original Wuhan strain was expressed. For this clone: Its antigen is currently not known. No much larger clonotype is one base removed from it; base qualities were not supplied.

TCRbeta CDR3 regions were sequenced with the immunoSEQ Assay. After extraction, genomic DNA underwent amplification by bias-controlled multiplex PCR, followed by high-throughput sequencing. The study's own analysis went as follows. To quantify the absolute abundance of each unique TCRbeta CDR3 region, sequences were collapsed and filtered. T cell fraction was estimated by normalization of TCRbeta template counts to usable DNA, with usable DNA being measured through amplification of reference genes present in all nucleated cells. Repertoire TCRs were annotated as SARS-CoV-2-specific by exact matching of V gene, CDR3 amino acid sequence and J gene to a known reactive TCR set. The reference SARS-CoV-2 TCR set came from MIRA and was filtered for enrichment in COVID-19-positive ImmuneCODE repertoires, removing public or cross-reactive TCRs. Based on the MIRA antigens, annotated TCRs were further analysed at the level of specific ORF or position within ORF. Breadth was defined as the number of annotated unique rearrangements divided by the total number of unique productive rearrangements, and depth was defined as the summed frequency of the annotated unique rearrangements. Two-sided Wilcoxon rank-sum tests were applied when comparing TCR breadth between groups. The immuneACCESS repertoire file appears here via TCRdb, limited to in-frame rearrangements. These files lack a portion of the clones; in checked studies, under half of the deficit traces to unresolved V genes, and the cause of the others is not known. V, J and clone size are those of that table, while D and trimming were read from the DNA. Recorded for this sample are 350,000 to 450,000 clones; 85% of them occurred a single time. The ten largest clonotypes hold less than 4% of the sample.

CDR1 and CDR2 were assigned from the germline V gene (reference sequence) as MNHEY and SMNVEV. V is shortened by 5 bases, J by 6 bases, and the region joining them spans 27 bases. The CDR3 goes from the cysteine to the phenylalanine over 18 residues. The only DNA kept is the CDR3, 54 bases in frame from the first base. The sample here was peripheral blood, taken in a trial of Ad26.COV2.S vaccine versus placebo. The sequence came from a person between 18 and 65 years old who received the Ad26.COV2.S COVID-19 vaccine or a placebo. The chain couples TRBV27 to TRBJ2-3; TRBD2 is possibly the D segment (6 matching bases). The bases read TGTGCCAGCAGTCCGGCCCCCGACTATAGCGGAAGTTCGGATACGCAGTATTTT. This yields the protein CASSPAPDYSGSSDTQYF.